This TCR beta chain was observed in a study of OX40 agonist ivuxolimab in advanced cancers. Study observations and caveats: Near-lowest levels of clonal expansion characterized partial responders at 0.1-3.0 mg/kg.

The table came from immunoSEQ multiplex PCR; TCRdb's copy has only in-frame clones and leaves some out. The data show more than 45,000 clones, with 80% to 90% seen just once and about 7.3% held by the top ten. This clone was counted a single time. Its specificity is not known. The CDR3 is made up of 13 amino acids. The germline V gene encodes CDR1 MNHNY and CDR2 SVGAGI (reference sequence). V was trimmed by 8 bases and J by 4 bases, leaving 12 bases between them. The origin of this receptor is an adult with an advanced solid tumor such as melanoma, head and neck, liver or kidney cancer. Specimen: CD4+ or CD8+ T cells sorted from blood, collected in a trial of the OX40 agonist ivuxolimab. This chain links TRBV6-6 with TRBJ1-5, with a weak D call TRBD1 (5 bases). The DNA of the CDR3 is TGTGCCAGCGTGGGGAACAGGAATCAGCCCCAGCATTTT. Amino acid sequence: CASVGNRNQPQHF.